A selection of T cell receptor beta chains follows, all from one sample in a study of shared clonotypes between healthy human individuals. Method: immunoSEQ multiplex PCR; TCRdb's copy keeps in-frame clones and lacks some. Found here are some 1,100,000 clones, 78% of them singletons; the top ten hold more than 0.45%. Sequences were obtained from memory CD4+ T cells from PBMCs. The source of these receptors is a young man in good health. Some clones in this sample may be carry-over from other donors' samples. The CDR3 runs from the conserved cysteine through the conserved F or W. The order of the fields is V gene, D gene, J gene, clone size, CDR3 DNA, CDR3 protein. D genes are given only for firm matches. Expanded clones are given a class, and other clones once, few, many or no size at all.

v_gene: TRBV5-1; d_gene: .; j_gene: TRBJ1-2; abundance: .; CDR3nt: TGCGCCAGCAGCTCAGGGATAGCTAACTATGGCTACACCTTC; CDR3aa: CASSSGIANYGYTF
v_gene: TRBV7-8; d_gene: .; j_gene: TRBJ2-7; abundance: many; CDR3nt: TGTGCCAGCAGCTTAGAGCCGGGAACCACCTACGAGCAGTACTTC; CDR3aa: CASSLEPGTTYEQYF
v_gene: TRBV9; d_gene: TRBD1; j_gene: TRBJ1-2; abundance: .; CDR3nt: TGTGCCAGCAGCAGGGACAGTGATGGCTACACCTTC; CDR3aa: CASSRDSDGYTF
v_gene: TRBV7-9; d_gene: .; j_gene: TRBJ1-2; abundance: .; CDR3nt: TGTGCCAGCAGCTTTTCAACGAGTTATGGCTACACCTTC; CDR3aa: CASSFSTSYGYTF
v_gene: TRBV6-1; d_gene: .; j_gene: TRBJ1-1; abundance: .; CDR3nt: TGTGCCAGCAGTCTGAAACAGGGAAAATCTGAAGCTTTCTTT; CDR3aa: CASSLKQGKSEAFF
v_gene: TRBV5-6; d_gene: .; j_gene: TRBJ2-5; abundance: .; CDR3nt: TGTGCCAGCAGCCTGGGCCCCAAGGGAGAGACCCAGTACTTC; CDR3aa: CASSLGPKGETQYF
v_gene: TRBV5-1; d_gene: .; j_gene: TRBJ2-3; abundance: .; CDR3nt: TGCGCCAGCAGGGACGGACAGAGCACAGATACGCAGTATTTT; CDR3aa: CASRDGQSTDTQYF
v_gene: TRBV28; d_gene: .; j_gene: TRBJ1-2; abundance: .; CDR3nt: TGTGCCAGCAGTTTGATACAGGGCTTATCGAGTGGCTACACCTTC; CDR3aa: CASSLIQGLSSGYTF
v_gene: TRBV30; d_gene: .; j_gene: TRBJ2-1; abundance: .; CDR3nt: TGTGCCTGGAGTGTACGCGGCAATGAGCAGTTCTTC; CDR3aa: CAWSVRGNEQFF
v_gene: TRBV28; d_gene: TRBD2; j_gene: TRBJ2-1; abundance: few; CDR3nt: TGTGCCAGCAGTTTACTGGGGACTAGCGGGAGTAATGAGCAGTTCTTC; CDR3aa: CASSLLGTSGSNEQFF
v_gene: TRBV2; d_gene: TRBD2; j_gene: TRBJ2-1; abundance: once; CDR3nt: TGTGCCAGCAGGAGTAGCGGGAAGCGTGAGCAGTTCTTC; CDR3aa: CASRSSGKREQFF
v_gene: TRBV18; d_gene: .; j_gene: TRBJ1-5; abundance: .; CDR3nt: TGTGCCAGCTCACAGAGACAAGTTAATAGCAATCAGCCCCAGCATTTT; CDR3aa: CASSQRQVNSNQPQHF
v_gene: TRBV7-9; d_gene: .; j_gene: TRBJ2-1; abundance: .; CDR3nt: TGTGCCAGCAGCTTAGGACTAGCCTACAATGAGCAGTTCTTC; CDR3aa: CASSLGLAYNEQFF
v_gene: TRBV15; d_gene: .; j_gene: TRBJ1-2; abundance: .; CDR3nt: TGTGCCACCAGCAGAGCGGACGCCTATGGCTACACCTTC; CDR3aa: CATSRADAYGYTF
v_gene: TRBV10-3; d_gene: TRBD1; j_gene: TRBJ1-1; abundance: .; CDR3nt: TGTGCCATCAGACCCGGGACAGGGGGCGCTTTGTTGGCTGAAGCTTTCTTT; CDR3aa: CAIRPGTGGALLAEAFF
v_gene: TRBV2; d_gene: .; j_gene: TRBJ2-3; abundance: once; CDR3nt: TGTGCCAGCAGTGAAGGATCCGATACGCAGTATTTT; CDR3aa: CASSEGSDTQYF
v_gene: TRBV7-2; d_gene: .; j_gene: TRBJ1-1; abundance: .; CDR3nt: TGTGCCAGCAGCCTGGCTGGGGGCTTGAACACTGAAGCTTTCTTT; CDR3aa: CASSLAGGLNTEAFF
v_gene: TRBV5-6; d_gene: TRBD2; j_gene: TRBJ2-1; abundance: .; CDR3nt: TGTGCCAGCAGCCCTTCGGGTAGCGGGCCATACAATGAGCAGTTCTTC; CDR3aa: CASSPSGSGPYNEQFF
v_gene: TRBV7-8; d_gene: .; j_gene: TRBJ1-2; abundance: once; CDR3nt: TGTGCCAGCAGCGACCAGGGGACTATGGGCTACACCTTC; CDR3aa: CASSDQGTMGYTF
v_gene: TRBV30; d_gene: .; j_gene: TRBJ2-7; abundance: .; CDR3nt: TGTGCCTGGAGTCTTGAGACCACAAGCTCCTACGAGCAGTACTTC; CDR3aa: CAWSLETTSSYEQYF
v_gene: TRBV10-3; d_gene: TRBD1; j_gene: TRBJ1-2; abundance: .; CDR3nt: TGTGCCATCAGTGAGGGGACAGGGGGCCTTTATGGCTACACCTTC; CDR3aa: CAISEGTGGLYGYTF
v_gene: TRBV7-8; d_gene: .; j_gene: TRBJ1-2; abundance: .; CDR3nt: TGTGCCAGCAGCTTGACCTCCACAGCCCAAGGAGGCTACACCTTC; CDR3aa: CASSLTSTAQGGYTF
v_gene: TRBV28; d_gene: .; j_gene: TRBJ2-7; abundance: .; CDR3nt: TGTGCCAGCAGTTTGTACTACGAGCAGTACTTC; CDR3aa: CASSLYYEQYF
v_gene: TRBV7-9; d_gene: .; j_gene: TRBJ1-1; abundance: many; CDR3nt: TGTGCCAGCAGCCAATATATGAACACTGAAGCTTTCTTT; CDR3aa: CASSQYMNTEAFF
v_gene: TRBV4-1; d_gene: .; j_gene: TRBJ1-5; abundance: many; CDR3nt: TGCGCCAGCAGCCAAGGGGACTGGGGCTCGCCCCAGCATTTT; CDR3aa: CASSQGDWGSPQHF
v_gene: TRBV7-9; d_gene: .; j_gene: TRBJ1-2; abundance: .; CDR3nt: TGTGCCAGCAGCTTAGAGCTTTGGCAGTTTCGGATAGGGTACACCTTC; CDR3aa: CASSLELWQFRIGYTF
v_gene: TRBV18; d_gene: .; j_gene: TRBJ1-2; abundance: few; CDR3nt: TGTGCCAGCTCACTGACCGATACAGCTGACTATGGCTACACCTTC; CDR3aa: CASSLTDTADYGYTF
v_gene: TRBV27; d_gene: .; j_gene: TRBJ2-1; abundance: .; CDR3nt: TGTGCCAGCAGCCCGAGTCTAAACAGGCCTCCGTACAATGAGCAGTTCTTC; CDR3aa: CASSPSLNRPPYNEQFF